This TCR beta chain derives from a study of blood T cell repertoires in COVID-19. This CDR3 spans 13 amino acids. The V and J ends lost 5 bases and 4 bases, in that order; junction bases with no gene match: 3. TCRdb's table, derived via immunoSEQ multiplex PCR, lists solely in-frame clones and lacks some. The sample carries about 140,000 clones, 75% to 80% recorded once. This clone was seen once. Sequenced sample: peripheral blood. The chain couples TRBV12-3 or TRBV12-4 to TRBJ1-1; 8 bases match TRBD1. This receptor was obtained from a woman in her fifties or sixties with active or convalescent COVID-19. The CDR3 DNA follows: TGTGCCAGCAGTATGGACAGGGCCACTGAAGCTTTCTTT. Translating it yields CASSMDRATEAFF.